Listed below are T cell receptor beta chains from one sample, sequenced in a study of T cells in tuberculosis. Libraries were prepared by immunoSEQ multiplex PCR; TCRdb keeps only in-frame clonotypes and omits some of them. The sample has fewer than 45,000 clones; about 95% are singletons. Sequenced input: PBMCs. The receptors shown here come from a donor aged 10 to 29 with latent tuberculosis or without tuberculosis infection. Both conserved end residues are part of each CDR3. The order of the fields is J gene, clone size, V gene, D gene, CDR3 DNA, CDR3 protein. D genes are given only for firm matches. Clone size, where shown, is once, few, many, or a class for clones that have expanded.

j_gene: TRBJ1-2
abundance: -
v_gene: TRBV30
d_gene: -
CDR3nt: TGTGCCTGGAGGGGAGATCGGTTGGGGAACTATGGCTACACCTTC
CDR3aa: CAWRGDRLGNYGYTF

j_gene: TRBJ1-1
abundance: -
v_gene: TRBV23-1
d_gene: -
CDR3nt: TGCGCCAGCAGTCCTAAATTAATGGTCGAGATTTACACTGAAGCTTTCTTT
CDR3aa: CASSPKLMVEIYTEAFF

j_gene: TRBJ2-7
abundance: -
v_gene: TRBV5-1
d_gene: -
CDR3nt: TGCGCCAGCAGCCGTAATCAGGGTGTCAACGAGCAGTACTTC
CDR3aa: CASSRNQGVNEQYF

j_gene: TRBJ1-6
abundance: -
v_gene: TRBV25-1
d_gene: -
CDR3nt: TGTGCCAGCAGTGAATTTTTGGAGCCTTCGGCTTATAATTCACCCCTCCACTTT
CDR3aa: CASSEFLEPSAYNSPLHF

j_gene: TRBJ1-1
abundance: -
v_gene: TRBV18
d_gene: -
CDR3nt: TGTGCCAGCTCACCAAGGGGGGGGACTGAAGCTTTCTTT
CDR3aa: CASSPRGGTEAFF

j_gene: TRBJ2-7
abundance: once
v_gene: TRBV10-2
d_gene: TRBD2
CDR3nt: TGCGCCAGCAGTGAACCTCGACTAGCGGGAAGAGATATCTACGAGCAGTACTTC
CDR3aa: CASSEPRLAGRDIYEQYF

j_gene: TRBJ1-1
abundance: -
v_gene: TRBV7-6
d_gene: -
CDR3nt: TGTGCCAGCAGACGACAGGCGATGAACACTGAAGCTTTCTTT
CDR3aa: CASRRQAMNTEAFF

j_gene: TRBJ2-7
abundance: -
v_gene: TRBV6-5
d_gene: -
CDR3nt: TGTGCCAGCAGTTACGGAGACGGCCCCTACGAGCAGTACTTC
CDR3aa: CASSYGDGPYEQYF

j_gene: TRBJ1-4
abundance: -
v_gene: TRBV19
d_gene: TRBD1
CDR3nt: TGTGCCAGTAAGCAGGGGGGCATGACTAATGAAAAACTGTTTTTT
CDR3aa: CASKQGGMTNEKLFF

j_gene: TRBJ1-1
abundance: -
v_gene: TRBV19
d_gene: -
CDR3nt: TGTGCCAGTTCCACAGGGCCGCGAGACGCTTTCTTT
CDR3aa: CASSTGPRDAFF

j_gene: TRBJ2-1
abundance: -
v_gene: TRBV30
d_gene: TRBD2
CDR3nt: TGTGCCTGGACTCCTGGCGGGGGGTTGGATGAGCAGTTCTTC
CDR3aa: CAWTPGGGLDEQFF

j_gene: TRBJ1-2
abundance: -
v_gene: TRBV5-4
d_gene: TRBD1
CDR3nt: TGTGCCAGCAGCCCAAAGCCAAGGGACAGCCAATATGGCTACACCTTC
CDR3aa: CASSPKPRDSQYGYTF

j_gene: TRBJ2-2
abundance: -
v_gene: TRBV2
d_gene: -
CDR3nt: TGTGCCACCAGGGGGGGGAACGGGGAGCTGTTTTTT
CDR3aa: CATRGGNGELFF

j_gene: TRBJ2-3
abundance: -
v_gene: TRBV19
d_gene: -
CDR3nt: TGTGCCAGTAGTACAGGTCGGACTAGCACAGATACGCAGTATTTT
CDR3aa: CASSTGRTSTDTQYF

j_gene: TRBJ2-7
abundance: -
v_gene: TRBV15
d_gene: TRBD1
CDR3nt: TGTGCCACCAGCAGAGTGACAGGGGTTAGAGACCACGAGCAGTACTTC
CDR3aa: CATSRVTGVRDHEQYF

j_gene: TRBJ2-3
abundance: -
v_gene: TRBV25-1
d_gene: -
CDR3nt: TGTGCCAGCAGTGAACGACATAGCACAGATACGCAGTATTTT
CDR3aa: CASSERHSTDTQYF

j_gene: TRBJ2-2
abundance: -
v_gene: TRBV5-1
d_gene: -
CDR3nt: TGCGCCAGCAGCATTGACACCGTTAGATTGCCGGCCGGGGAGCTGTTTTTT
CDR3aa: CASSIDTVRLPAGELFF

j_gene: TRBJ1-1
abundance: -
v_gene: TRBV4-1
d_gene: TRBD1
CDR3nt: TGCGCCAGCAGCCAAGATCAGGTGGGACAGTTCTCGAGGGGCACTGAAGCTTTCTTT
CDR3aa: CASSQDQVGQFSRGTEAFF

j_gene: TRBJ2-1
abundance: -
v_gene: TRBV2
d_gene: TRBD1
CDR3nt: TGTGCCAGCAGGACAGGGTTGGACAATGAGCAGTTCTTC
CDR3aa: CASRTGLDNEQFF

j_gene: TRBJ2-5
abundance: -
v_gene: TRBV2
d_gene: TRBD2
CDR3nt: TGTGCCACCGCTCGGACTAGCCCTGTCGAGACCCAGTACTTC
CDR3aa: CATARTSPVETQYF

j_gene: TRBJ1-1
abundance: -
v_gene: TRBV18
d_gene: -
CDR3nt: TGTGCCAGCTCACCAAGACAGGCGGAGAACACTGAAGCTTTCTTT
CDR3aa: CASSPRQAENTEAFF

j_gene: TRBJ1-3
abundance: -
v_gene: TRBV30
d_gene: -
CDR3nt: TGTGCCTGGAGTGTTCGTCGGGGAAGCTCTGGAAACACCATATATTTT
CDR3aa: CAWSVRRGSSGNTIYF

j_gene: TRBJ2-7
abundance: -
v_gene: TRBV6-1
d_gene: -
CDR3nt: TGTGCCAGCAGCGACGGTCTCCGGGTGAACTACGAGCAGTACTTC
CDR3aa: CASSDGLRVNYEQYF

j_gene: TRBJ1-2
abundance: -
v_gene: TRBV15
d_gene: -
CDR3nt: TGTGCCACCAGCCTTTACAACGGGGGGCCATATGGCTACACCTTC
CDR3aa: CATSLYNGGPYGYTF

j_gene: TRBJ2-1
abundance: -
v_gene: TRBV7-7
d_gene: TRBD2
CDR3nt: TGTGCCAGCAGCTCCTCCCCTGGACTAGCGGGGGGGCGGAATGAGCAGTTCTTC
CDR3aa: CASSSSPGLAGGRNEQFF

j_gene: TRBJ1-4
abundance: -
v_gene: TRBV5-1
d_gene: -
CDR3nt: TGCGCCAGCAGCCCCGGACTGGATGAAAAACTGTTTTTT
CDR3aa: CASSPGLDEKLFF

j_gene: TRBJ2-2
abundance: -
v_gene: TRBV10-3
d_gene: -
CDR3nt: TGTGCCATCAGTGAGTCGGGCAGGGGGAGGAAGGAGCTGTTTTTT
CDR3aa: CAISESGRGRKELFF

j_gene: TRBJ1-6
abundance: -
v_gene: TRBV2
d_gene: -
CDR3nt: TGTGCCAGCAGTGAAAATGGTTCCGGTAAGAATTCACCCCTCCACTTT
CDR3aa: CASSENGSGKNSPLHF

j_gene: TRBJ2-1
abundance: -
v_gene: TRBV11-3
d_gene: TRBD2
CDR3nt: TGTGCCAGCAGCCTCCCTGGCGGGGGGAGCTCCTACAATGAGCAGTTCTTC
CDR3aa: CASSLPGGGSSYNEQFF

j_gene: TRBJ1-5
abundance: -
v_gene: TRBV30
d_gene: TRBD1
CDR3nt: TGTGCCTGGGGACGAGACAGGGGCCAGCATTTT
CDR3aa: CAWGRDRGQHF

j_gene: TRBJ2-7
abundance: once
v_gene: TRBV5-8
d_gene: TRBD2
CDR3nt: TGTGCCAGCAGCCGCCAGCTAGCGGGGATCAGCTACGAGCAGTACTTC
CDR3aa: CASSRQLAGISYEQYF

j_gene: TRBJ1-1
abundance: -
v_gene: TRBV6-1
d_gene: -
CDR3nt: TGTGCCATAATAAATAGCGGGGACGAAAAAGCTTTCTTT
CDR3aa: CAIINSGDEKAFF

j_gene: TRBJ2-1
abundance: -
v_gene: TRBV29-1
d_gene: -
CDR3nt: TGCAGCGTTGGGGGGGGGCCGAGCTCCTACAATGAGCAGTTCTTC
CDR3aa: CSVGGGPSSYNEQFF

j_gene: TRBJ2-7
abundance: -
v_gene: TRBV7-2
d_gene: TRBD1
CDR3nt: TGTGCCAGCAGCTCCCAACTAGCGGACAGGGGGCACTCCTACGAGCAGTACTTC
CDR3aa: CASSSQLADRGHSYEQYF

j_gene: TRBJ1-1
abundance: -
v_gene: TRBV7-9
d_gene: -
CDR3nt: TGTGCCAGCAGCTCAGGAACAGATGAAGCTTTCTTT
CDR3aa: CASSSGTDEAFF

j_gene: TRBJ1-1
abundance: -
v_gene: TRBV18
d_gene: TRBD1
CDR3nt: TGTGCCAGCCAATTACAGGGGGAAGCTTTCTTT
CDR3aa: CASQLQGEAFF

j_gene: TRBJ2-1
abundance: once
v_gene: TRBV5-6
d_gene: -
CDR3nt: TGTGCCAGCAGCTTGGACTACTCCTACAATGAGCAGTTCTTC
CDR3aa: CASSLDYSYNEQFF

j_gene: TRBJ2-1
abundance: once
v_gene: TRBV6-5
d_gene: -
CDR3nt: TGTGCCAGCAGTTACTCGTCCCTAAATGAGCAGTTCTTC
CDR3aa: CASSYSSLNEQFF

j_gene: TRBJ2-7
abundance: -
v_gene: TRBV7-6
d_gene: TRBD1
CDR3nt: TGTGCCAGCAGCTGGGGGACAGACATCCTCAACGAGCAGTACTTC
CDR3aa: CASSWGTDILNEQYF

j_gene: TRBJ2-2
abundance: -
v_gene: TRBV10-2
d_gene: TRBD1
CDR3nt: TGCGCCAGCAGTCAGGGGGCCTCGAACACCGGGGAGCTGTTTTTT
CDR3aa: CASSQGASNTGELFF

j_gene: TRBJ1-5
abundance: -
v_gene: TRBV19
d_gene: TRBD1
CDR3nt: TGTGCCAGTAGTATGAGGGACAGGGGAACTCAGCCCCAGCATTTT
CDR3aa: CASSMRDRGTQPQHF

j_gene: TRBJ1-2
abundance: -
v_gene: TRBV19
d_gene: -
CDR3nt: TGTGCCAGTAGCCAAGTGGCGGGGGGGTATGGCTACACCTTC
CDR3aa: CASSQVAGGYGYTF

j_gene: TRBJ2-2
abundance: -
v_gene: TRBV10-3
d_gene: TRBD1
CDR3nt: TGTGCCATCAGACCCGGGGGACAGGGGGCATTTTATGTCGGGGAGCTGTTTTTT
CDR3aa: CAIRPGGQGAFYVGELFF

j_gene: TRBJ1-4
abundance: -
v_gene: TRBV27
d_gene: -
CDR3nt: TGTGCCAGCAGTCCTCAGGGGTCCACTAATGAAAAACTGTTTTTT
CDR3aa: CASSPQGSTNEKLFF

j_gene: TRBJ1-1
abundance: -
v_gene: TRBV2
d_gene: -
CDR3nt: TGTGCCAGCAGATCGGTGGGCCTGGAATTAATAGAAGCTTTCTTT
CDR3aa: CASRSVGLELIEAFF

j_gene: TRBJ1-2
abundance: -
v_gene: TRBV5-4
d_gene: TRBD1
CDR3nt: TGTGCCAGCAGCTGGGACAGGGGTTCGGATGGCTACACCTTC
CDR3aa: CASSWDRGSDGYTF